This TCR beta chain was captured in a study of T cells in Graves' hyperthyroidism and ophthalmopathy. TCR beta CDR3 regions were amplified from RNA transcripts. Carried out on the TCR CDR3, a first-round RT-PCR used the HTBI primer set. MiXCR, applied by TCRdb to the multiplex PCR reads, yields one record per CDR3 protein. Here the sample spans about 680,000 distinct CDR3 sequences, roughly a third being singletons. Study-level results: A 13 V-J signature model discriminated ophthalmopathy versus stable hyperthyroidism.

This clonotype was detected a few times. Its specificity is unknown. Germline-derived CDR1 and CDR2 are SGHDT and YYEEEE. Trimming removed 1 base from V and 10 bases from J; junction bases left unmatched: 5. CDR3 length: 14 amino acids. The hyperthyroidism patients had all been newly diagnosed, and their disease duration was under 2 months. Their ages ranged from 18 to 65 years. Criteria for exclusion of patients were uncontrolled infection, other autoimmune disease, pregnancy or lactation. The receptor's source is a middle-aged woman with Graves' hyperthyroidism. This chain joins TRBV5-6 and TRBJ1-6; 7 nucleotides match TRBD1. The sequenced sample consisted of blood. CDR3 DNA: TGTGCCAGCAGCTTGTGGGCAGGGGGATCACCCCTCCACTTT. Its translation: CASSLWAGGSPLHF.